The next 27 T cell receptor beta chains were all read from a single sample in a study of blood T cell repertoires in COVID-19. Here immunoSEQ multiplex PCR was the method, and the copy in TCRdb shows in-frame clones only, minus some. The profile covers 130,000 to 150,000 clones, with about 82% appearing a single time and about 3% taken by the ten largest. Source material: peripheral blood. The receptors come from a woman in her 40s with active or convalescent COVID-19.

The chain recombines TRBV11-2 with TRBJ2-7, with a tentative D call TRBD2 (6 bases). The CDR3 covers 16 residues. The V end was cut by 1 base, the J end by 2 bases, with 15 bases between. CDR1 is SGHAT and CDR2 is FQNNGV in the germline V gene. The chain's CDR3 is CASSLGGAGVPYEQYF. The CDR3 DNA reads TGTGCCAGCAGCTTAGGCGGGGCCGGGGTCCCCTACGAGCAGTACTTC.

This clone was seen a few times. The chain joins TRBV2 to TRBJ2-6; a weak D match, TRBD2 (6 bases). Germline V gene lookup returns CDR1 SNHLY and CDR2 FYNNEI. The CDR3 runs 18 residues. V gave up 6 bases and J gave up 0 bases, with 18 bases separating them. This chain's CDR3 is CASSPGTVTLSGANVLTF. CDR3 DNA sequence: TGTGCCAGCAGCCCCGGGACTGTTACGCTCTCTGGGGCCAACGTCCTGACTTTC.

The chain employs TRBV5-1 and TRBJ2-7; 7 bases line up with TRBD2. Germline V gene lookup returns CDR1 SGHRS and CDR2 YFSETQ. The V and J ends lost 0 bases and 4 bases, in that order; junction bases with no gene match: 4. The CDR3 covers 14 residues. The CDR3: CASSLVIGGYEQYF. The CDR3 bases are TGCGCCAGCAGCTTGGTTATCGGGGGGTACGAGCAGTACTTC.

The V and J genes are TRBV11-2 and TRBJ2-7, with D perhaps TRBD1 (6 bases). The V gene lost 5 bases and the J gene lost 6 bases, with 17 bases spanning the gap. Germline V CDR1 and CDR2: SGHAT, FQNNGV. The CDR3 has 14 residues. The chain's CDR3 is CASSPGTSRGEQYF. For the CDR3, the DNA is TGTGCCAGCAGCCCCGGGACATCCCGGGGCGAGCAGTACTTC.

V is TRBV3-1 (or the pseudogene TRBV3-2) and J is TRBJ2-4, with D unresolved. CDR1 LGHDT and CDR2 YNNKEL come from the germline V gene (reference sequence). The CDR3 totals 14 residues. V lost 4 bases, J lost 3 bases, and 10 bases lay in between. CDR3 sequence (DNA): TGTGCCAGCAGCCGCGGAGTGGACAAAAACATTCAGTACTTC. Encoded protein: CASSRGVDKNIQYF.

This rearrangement joins TRBV5-1 to TRBJ2-1, with D uncertain. V gave up 0 bases and J gave up 0 bases, with 7 bases separating them. Germline V CDR1 and CDR2: SGHRS, YFSETQ. The length of the CDR3 is 15 residues. CDR3 sequence reads: CASSLDPSSYNEQFF. DNA of the CDR3: TGCGCCAGCAGCTTGGATCCGAGCTCCTACAATGAGCAGTTCTTC.

V is TRBV28 and J is TRBJ1-2; a possible D gene is TRBD1 (5 bases). From germline, CDR1 is MDHEN and CDR2 SYDVKM. The CDR3 is made up of 13 amino acids. Trimming took 9 bases from V and 4 from J, leaving 15 bases between them. CDR3 in amino acids: CASTPGFGYGYTF. CDR3 coding DNA: TGTGCCAGTACACCAGGGTTCGGCTATGGCTACACCTTC.

The rearrangement links TRBV18 to TRBJ1-2; 8 bases map to TRBD1. The CDR3 runs 18 residues. Germline-derived CDR1 and CDR2 are KGHSH and LQKENI. Trimming at V came to 2 bases and at J to 8 bases, leaving 19 bases not matched to a gene. The CDR3 region has the DNA TGTGCCAGCTCACCAGGTATTCTCCAGGGGGCGCATAATACGGGCTACACCTTC. Its protein product is CASSPGILQGAHNTGYTF.

This clone has only a few counts. The rearrangement joins TRBV23-1 to TRBJ2-3; D is perhaps TRBD1 (6 bases). TRBV23-1 is an open reading frame whose function is uncertain. CDR3 length: 17 residues. V was trimmed by 0 bases and J by 2 bases, leaving 15 bases between them. CDR3 nucleotides: TGCGCCAGCAGTCAATCCGGGACAATAACTCCCACAGATACGCAGTATTTT. It is translated as CASSQSGTITPTDTQYF.

This clone turned up a few times. V gene TRBV4-1 combines with J gene TRBJ2-7; a possible D gene is TRBD1 (5 bases). V was cut by 1 base and J by 6 bases, with 7 bases left in between. The germline V gene encodes CDR1 MGHRA and CDR2 YSYEKL. This CDR3 contains 12 residues. The DNA for the CDR3 is TGCGCCAGCAGCCAAGGGCAGGGCGAGCAGTACTTC. Residues: CASSQGQGEQYF.

CDR3 residues: CASSAFGRRNTGELFF. The CDR3 DNA reads TGTGCCAGCAGCGCTTTTGGCCGCCGGAACACCGGGGAGCTGTTTTTT. The chain couples TRBV2 to TRBJ2-2; D unresolved. V was clipped by 6 bases and J by 1 base, with 15 bases between them. This CDR3 has 16 residues. The germline V gene encodes CDR1 SNHLY and CDR2 FYNNEI.

The rearrangement links TRBV18 to TRBJ1-4, with 8 bases aligning to TRBD1. Germline V gives CDR1 KGHSH, CDR2 LQKENI. The J segment lost 2 bases and the V segment lost 4 bases, leaving 3 bases of the junction unmatched. The CDR3 contains 15 residues. The CDR3 DNA reads as TGTGCCAGCTCACTCCGGACAGGGACTAATGAAAAACTGTTTTTT. Encoded protein: CASSLRTGTNEKLFF.

This chain connects TRBV11-2 to TRBJ2-7; D is perhaps TRBD2 (5 bases). Between the trimmed V and J ends, which lost 3 bases and 0 bases, there was a span of 9 bases. This CDR3 is 14 amino acids long. Germline CDR1 SGHAT, CDR2 FQNNGV. The CDR3 protein is CASSFAGSSYEQYF. The CDR3 DNA reads TGTGCCAGCAGCTTCGCGGGCAGCTCCTACGAGCAGTACTTC.

The gene calls are TRBV2 and TRBJ1-2; D unresolved. From germline, CDR1 is SNHLY and CDR2 FYNNEI. V was pared by 10 bases and J by 5 bases, with 17 bases between. This CDR3 has 13 residues. As DNA, the CDR3 is TGTGCCACCCAGGTTGAGACGGGGTATGGCTACACCTTC. Translating it yields CATQVETGYGYTF.

The CDR3 DNA sequence: TGTGCCAGCAGTCTGCGCAGGGGGCAGAATGAAAAACTGTTTTTT. This gives the protein CASSLRRGQNEKLFF. The gene calls are TRBV27 and TRBJ1-4; 8 nucleotides agree with TRBD1. Trimming removed 5 bases from V and 5 bases from J; junction bases left unmatched: 7. The CDR3 length is 15 residues. Looked up from germline, CDR1 is MNHEY and CDR2 is SMNVEV (reference sequence).

This rearrangement joins TRBV2 to TRBJ2-7; 9 bases are a match to TRBD1. J gave up 5 bases and V 4 bases, and 3 bases lay outside the gene matches. This CDR3 region has 13 residues. Germline loops: CDR1 SNHLY, CDR2 FYNNEI. This CDR3 reads CASSARQGDEQYF. CDR3 sequence (DNA): TGTGCCAGCAGTGCAAGACAGGGGGACGAGCAGTACTTC.

The V gene is TRBV5-1, the J gene TRBJ2-1, with 10 nucleotides matching TRBD2. This CDR3 has 15 residues. Per germline, CDR1 SGHRS and CDR2 YFSETQ. Unmatched junction bases numbered 4, after V lost 5 bases and J lost 2 bases. The CDR3 loop reads CASRLAGGTYNEQFF. As DNA, the CDR3 is TGCGCCAGCAGATTAGCGGGGGGCACCTACAATGAGCAGTTCTTC.

The V gene is TRBV3-1 (or the pseudogene TRBV3-2), the J gene TRBJ1-2; the match to TRBD1 covers 7 bases. The germline gives CDR1 LGHDT, CDR2 YNNKEL (reference sequence). The length of the CDR3 is 14 residues. Trimming removed 1 base from V and 1 base from J; junction bases left unmatched: 0. Written as DNA, the CDR3 is TGTGCCAGCAGCCAAGGACAGGGTAACTATGGCTACACCTTC. Translated, it gives CASSQGQGNYGYTF.

The rearrangement joins TRBV5-5 to TRBJ1-5, with D perhaps TRBD1 (5 bases). There are 14 residues in the CDR3. Looked up from germline, CDR1 is SGHKS and CDR2 is YYEKEE (reference sequence). Trimming took 0 bases from V and 5 from J, leaving 9 bases between them. CDR3 loop: CASSLAGGDQPQHF. Here the CDR3 DNA reads TGTGCCAGCAGCTTGGCCGGGGGGGATCAGCCCCAGCATTTT.

As DNA, the CDR3 is TGTGCCAGCAGCCAAGATCGGGTGCTATTCGAAAAACTGTTTTTT. Protein sequence: CASSQDRVLFEKLFF. The chain is built from TRBV4-2 and TRBJ1-4; unclear D gene. The V end was cut by 0 bases, the J end by 8 bases, with 13 bases between. CDR1 and CDR2 (germline): LGHNA, YNFKEQ. The CDR3 extends over 15 amino acids.

V usage is TRBV19 and J usage is TRBJ2-3; 10 bases line up with TRBD2. The V gene end was trimmed by 7 bases and the J gene end by 6 bases; junction bases not matched to a gene: 16. In germline, CDR1 is LNHDA, CDR2 SQIVND (reference sequence). The CDR3 has 17 residues. This CDR3 reads CASTSGLAGVNSDTQYF. CDR3 coding DNA: TGTGCCAGTACGAGCGGGCTAGCGGGAGTAAATTCGGATACGCAGTATTTT.

The chain is built from TRBV3-1 (or the pseudogene TRBV3-2) and TRBJ2-1; no reliable D call. The germline CDR1 and CDR2 sequences are LGHDT and YNNKEL (reference sequence). The CDR3 length is 14 residues. V was trimmed by 3 bases and J by 7 bases, leaving 13 bases between them. CDR3 region: CASSQSLVRNEQFF. CDR3 nucleotide sequence: TGTGCCAGCAGCCAGAGTTTAGTTCGGAATGAGCAGTTCTTC.

Remarks on this clone: A read error may produce the germline difference seen at one junction end. The chain carries TRBV11-2 and TRBJ1-5; D call uncertain. The CDR3 totals 15 residues. Looked up from germline, CDR1 is SGHAT and CDR2 is FQNNGV. The CDR3: CASSLAGESNQPQHF. CDR3 bases: TGTGCCAGCAGTTTAGCCGGGGAAAGCAATCAGCCCCAGCATTTT.

The rearrangement uses TRBV5-1 and TRBJ1-1; 9 bases map to TRBD1. V shed 2 bases and J 1 base; nucleotides not matched to a gene: 6. Germline CDR1 and CDR2: SGHRS and YFSETQ. This CDR3 spans 16 amino acids. The CDR3 loop is CASSLRTGAGNTEAFF. The CDR3 coding sequence is TGCGCCAGCAGCTTAAGGACAGGGGCTGGGAACACTGAAGCTTTCTTT. Looking up the rest from reference TRBV5-1 and TRBJ1-1 gives the full variable domain: KAGVTQTPRYLIKTRGQQVTLSCSPISGHRSVSWYQQTPGQGLQFLFEYFSETQRNKGNFPGRFSGRQFSNSRSEMNVSTLELGDSALYLCASSLRTGAGNTEAFFGQGTRLTVV.

The V and J genes are TRBV4-1 and TRBJ1-4; 8 positions agree with TRBD1. Per germline, CDR1 MGHRA and CDR2 YSYEKL. Trimming at V came to 5 bases and at J to 5 bases, leaving 10 bases not matched to a gene. The CDR3 totals 16 residues. The CDR3 sequence is CASSVRQGKMNEKLFF. Here the CDR3 DNA reads TGCGCCAGCAGCGTTCGACAGGGGAAAATGAATGAAAAACTGTTTTTT.

V and J are TRBV18 and TRBJ2-5, with a tentative D call TRBD2 (6 bases). Trimming pared 3 bases from V and 2 bases from J, leaving 10 bases between. This CDR3 comprises 14 residues. Germline assignment: CDR1 KGHSH and CDR2 LQKENI. Here the CDR3 DNA reads TGTGCCAGCTCACCGGCGGGGATTCAAGAGACCCAGTACTTC. It yields the protein CASSPAGIQETQYF. Supplemented by reference TRBV18 and TRBJ2-5, the full variable domain reads NAGVMQNPRHLVRRRGQEARLRCSPMKGHSHVYWYRQLPEEGLKFMVYLQKENIIDESGMPKERFSAEFPKEGPSILRIQQVVRGDSAAYFCASSPAGIQETQYFGPGTRLLVL.

This chain uses TRBV6-5 with TRBJ1-2; the match to TRBD1 covers 7 bases. The CDR3 length is 14 residues. Losses at the gene ends were 10 bases for V and 5 bases for J; bases not matched to a gene: 13. Per the germline V gene, CDR1 is MNHEY and CDR2 is SVGAGI. CDR3 sequence: CATRGPPRGYGYTF. CDR3 sequence (DNA): TGTGCCACCAGGGGACCTCCCAGGGGGTATGGCTACACCTTC.